This TCR beta chain appears in the sequencing data of a study of ipilimumab plus nivolumab after autologous stem cell transplantation. As for the study in general: The DLBCL cohort had primary refractory and relapsed disease, with 18-month progression-free survival of approximately 87% and 28%.

Produced via immunoSEQ multiplex PCR; TCRdb's table is partial and in-frame only. The sample lists some 25,000 clones; 86% were seen once. Trimming shortened V by 4 bases and J by 0 bases, and 13 bases separated the two germline ends. This CDR3 has 15 residues. Germline lookup yields CDR1 SGHRS and CDR2 YFSETQ. Checkpoint therapy with ipilimumab 1 mg/kg began 14 to 28 days after transplant. Through week 26, nivolumab 3 mg/kg IV was given weeks 1, 4, 7, 10, then biweekly. The chain employs TRBV5-1 and TRBJ1-1, with a tentative D call TRBD1 (5 bases). The clonotype was recovered from a male donor with diffuse large B-cell lymphoma. The source material was PBMCs, sampled in a trial of ipilimumab plus nivolumab as post-transplant consolidation. The CDR3 spells CASSPTTVMNTEAFF. The CDR3 DNA is TGCGCCAGCAGCCCCACGACAGTCATGAACACTGAAGCTTTCTTT. The full variable domain, rest sourced from reference TRBV5-1 and TRBJ1-1, is KAGVTQTPRYLIKTRGQQVTLSCSPISGHRSVSWYQQTPGQGLQFLFEYFSETQRNKGNFPGRFSGRQFSNSRSEMNVSTLELGDSALYLCASSPTTVMNTEAFFGQGTRLTVV.